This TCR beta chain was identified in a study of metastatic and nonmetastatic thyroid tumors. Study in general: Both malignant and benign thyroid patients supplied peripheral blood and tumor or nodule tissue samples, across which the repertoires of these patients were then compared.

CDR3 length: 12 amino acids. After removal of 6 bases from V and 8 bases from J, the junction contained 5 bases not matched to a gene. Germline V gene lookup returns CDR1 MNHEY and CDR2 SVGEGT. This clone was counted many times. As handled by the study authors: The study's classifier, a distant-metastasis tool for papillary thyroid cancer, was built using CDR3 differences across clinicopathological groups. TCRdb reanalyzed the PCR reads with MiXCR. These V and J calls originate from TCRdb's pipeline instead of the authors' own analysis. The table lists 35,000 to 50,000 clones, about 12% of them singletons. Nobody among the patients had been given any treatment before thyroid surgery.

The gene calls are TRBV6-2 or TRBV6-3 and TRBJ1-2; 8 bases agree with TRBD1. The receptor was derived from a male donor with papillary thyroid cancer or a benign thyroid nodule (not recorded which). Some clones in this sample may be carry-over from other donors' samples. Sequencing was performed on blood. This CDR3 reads CASSLDRGGYTF. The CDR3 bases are TGTGCCAGCAGCTTAGACAGGGGCGGCTACACCTTC.